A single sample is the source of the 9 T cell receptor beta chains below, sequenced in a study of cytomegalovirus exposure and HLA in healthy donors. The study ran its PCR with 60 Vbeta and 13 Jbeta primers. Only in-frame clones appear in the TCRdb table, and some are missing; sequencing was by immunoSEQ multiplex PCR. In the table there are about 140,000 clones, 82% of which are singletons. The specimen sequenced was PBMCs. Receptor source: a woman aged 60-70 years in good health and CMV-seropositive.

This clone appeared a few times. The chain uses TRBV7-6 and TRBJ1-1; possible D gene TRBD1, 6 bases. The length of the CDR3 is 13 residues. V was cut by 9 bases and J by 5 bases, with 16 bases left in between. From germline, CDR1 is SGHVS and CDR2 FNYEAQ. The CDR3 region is CASKQGQGTEAFF. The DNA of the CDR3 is TGTGCCAGTAAGCAGGGTCAGGGGACTGAAGCTTTCTTT.

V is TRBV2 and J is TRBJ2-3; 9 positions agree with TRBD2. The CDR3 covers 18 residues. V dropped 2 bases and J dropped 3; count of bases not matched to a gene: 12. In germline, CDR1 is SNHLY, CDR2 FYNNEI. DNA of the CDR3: TGTGCCAGCAGTGAACTAAGGACTAGCGACTTTTTTACAGATACGCAGTATTTT. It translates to CASSELRTSDFFTDTQYF.

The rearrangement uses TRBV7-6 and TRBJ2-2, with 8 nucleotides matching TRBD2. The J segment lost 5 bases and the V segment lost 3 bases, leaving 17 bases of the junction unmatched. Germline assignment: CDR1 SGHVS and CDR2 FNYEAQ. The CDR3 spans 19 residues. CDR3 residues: CASSFAIGAGRAGTGELFF. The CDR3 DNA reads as TGTGCCAGCAGCTTCGCGATAGGTGCCGGGAGGGCCGGAACCGGGGAGCTGTTTTTT.

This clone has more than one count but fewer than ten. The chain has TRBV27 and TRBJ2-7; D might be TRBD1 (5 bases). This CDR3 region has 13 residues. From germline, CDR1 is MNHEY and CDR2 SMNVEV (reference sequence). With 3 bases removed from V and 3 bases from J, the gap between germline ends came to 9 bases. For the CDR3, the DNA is TGTGCCAGCAGTTTGCGGCAGGGCTACGAGCAGTACTTC. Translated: CASSLRQGYEQYF.

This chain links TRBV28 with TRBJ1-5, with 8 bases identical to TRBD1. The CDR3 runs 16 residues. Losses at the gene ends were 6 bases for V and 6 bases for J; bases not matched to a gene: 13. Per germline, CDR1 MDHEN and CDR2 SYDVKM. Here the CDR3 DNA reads TGTGCCAGCAGAAAATCCGGACAGGGAGAAGGTCAGCCCCAGCATTTT. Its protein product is CASRKSGQGEGQPQHF.

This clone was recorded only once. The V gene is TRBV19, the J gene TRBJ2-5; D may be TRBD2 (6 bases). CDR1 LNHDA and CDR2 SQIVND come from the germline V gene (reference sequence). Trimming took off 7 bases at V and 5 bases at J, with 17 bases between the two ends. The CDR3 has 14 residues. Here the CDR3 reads CASNEPGLRETQYF. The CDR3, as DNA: TGTGCCAGTAACGAACCGGGACTGAGGGAGACCCAGTACTTC.

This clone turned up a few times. CDR3 DNA: TGTGCCAGCAGCAATGTCCGGGACAGGGGGAGAGACACTGAAGCTTTCTTT. This codes for CASSNVRDRGRDTEAFF. This chain links TRBV21-1 with TRBJ1-1; no DNA check was done on the table's D call, TRBD1. TRBV21-1 is designated a pseudogene. CDR3 length: 17 residues.

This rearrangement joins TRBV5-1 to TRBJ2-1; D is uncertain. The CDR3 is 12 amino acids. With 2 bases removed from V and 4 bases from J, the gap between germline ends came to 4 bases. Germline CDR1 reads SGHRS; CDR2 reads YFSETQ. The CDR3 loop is CASSLQYNEQFF. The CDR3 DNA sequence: TGCGCCAGCAGCTTACAATACAATGAGCAGTTCTTC.

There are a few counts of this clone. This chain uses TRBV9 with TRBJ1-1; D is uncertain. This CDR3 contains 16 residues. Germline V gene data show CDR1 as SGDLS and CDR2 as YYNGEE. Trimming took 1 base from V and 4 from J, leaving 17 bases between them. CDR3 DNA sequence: TGTGCCAGCAGCGTAAGTCCCGGCAGGCCAGGCACTGAAGCTTTCTTT. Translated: CASSVSPGRPGTEAFF.